The rows below give T cell receptor beta chains drawn from one sample of a study of blood T cell repertoires in COVID-19. Clones were sequenced by immunoSEQ multiplex PCR, and TCRdb holds only the in-frame ones, with some missing. Among about 120,000 clones, around 90% were seen once, and the ten largest hold roughly 1%. The material sequenced was peripheral blood. The receptors stem from a woman aged 50 to 60 with active or convalescent COVID-19. Both conserved end residues are part of each CDR3. The D gene is left open where the match is weak. For some rows the clone size is stated as once, few or many, or as a class when expanded; others skip it.

D gene	clone size	J gene	V gene	CDR3 DNA	CDR3 protein
NA	NA	TRBJ2-1	TRBV7-2	TGTGCCAGCAGTTTCCTTGACTTGGCCAATGAGCAGTTCTTC	CASSFLDLANEQFF
TRBD2	NA	TRBJ2-3	TRBV7-6	TGTGCCAGCAGCTTAGCAACTAGCGGGGTAGAGACAGATACGCAGTATTTT	CASSLATSGVETDTQYF
NA	NA	TRBJ2-3	TRBV11-2	TGTGCCAGCAGCCCCTCCACAGATACGCAGTATTTT	CASSPSTDTQYF
NA	once	TRBJ2-7	TRBV4-3	TGCGCCAGCAGCCAAGGTGCCGGGTACCCCTACGAGCAGTACTTC	CASSQGAGYPYEQYF
NA	NA	TRBJ1-6	TRBV28	TGTGCCAGCAGCCAATGGGGGGAAGGTTCACCCCTCCACTTT	CASSQWGEGSPLHF
TRBD2	NA	TRBJ2-1	TRBV9	TGTGCCAGCAGCGTAGCGCCTAGCGGTTACTCCTACAATGAGCAGTTCTTC	CASSVAPSGYSYNEQFF
NA	NA	TRBJ1-5	TRBV4-1	TGCGCCAGCAGCCAAGGGCAGGGAAATCAGCCCCAGCATTTT	CASSQGQGNQPQHF
NA	once	TRBJ2-3	TRBV28	TGTGCCAGCAGCTCTACGGCGGGGCGCTACCCAGATACGCAGTATTTT	CASSSTAGRYPDTQYF
TRBD2	NA	TRBJ2-1	TRBV27	TGTGCCAGCAGTCCCCCTAGCGGCAATGAGCAGTTCTTC	CASSPPSGNEQFF
TRBD2	NA	TRBJ2-1	TRBV18	TGTGCCAGCTCCCCATTAGGGGCCTCCGGGACTAGCGACCGTAATGAGCAGTTCTTC	CASSPLGASGTSDRNEQFF
NA	once	TRBJ1-1	TRBV10-3	TGTGCCATCAGTGAGATATTCGGGACTGAAGCTTTCTTT	CAISEIFGTEAFF
NA	NA	TRBJ2-7	TRBV6-2/TRBV6-3	TGTGCCAGCAGTAGGGCGACAGGCCTCGCACACGAGCAGTACTTC	CASSRATGLAHEQYF
NA	NA	TRBJ2-1	TRBV6-6	TGTGCCAGCACATCGGGACTGGGGACCTACAATGAGCAGTTCTTC	CASTSGLGTYNEQFF
TRBD2	NA	TRBJ2-1	TRBV18	TGTGCCAGCTCACCGAGGGAAAAGCGGGGAAACAATGAGCAGTTCTTC	CASSPREKRGNNEQFF
TRBD1	NA	TRBJ1-2	TRBV6-2/TRBV6-3	TGTGCCAGCAGTTACTCGGTGACAGGGGTTCGAGACTATGGCTACACCTTC	CASSYSVTGVRDYGYTF
TRBD2	NA	TRBJ2-1	TRBV9	TGTGCCAGCAGCGTAGGAGTCGTGGGAGGGAATGAGCAGTTCTTC	CASSVGVVGGNEQFF
NA	NA	TRBJ2-5	TRBV9	TGTGCCAGCAGCGTAGAAGGGACATTCCAAGAGACCCAGTACTTC	CASSVEGTFQETQYF
NA	once	TRBJ2-7	TRBV11-2	TGTGCCAGCAGCCCGCCAGGCTACGAGCAGTACTTC	CASSPPGYEQYF
TRBD1	NA	TRBJ1-2	TRBV3-1/TRBV3-2	TGTGCCAGCAGCCCCCCGGGACAGGCCTACACCTTC	CASSPPGQAYTF
NA	NA	TRBJ1-5	TRBV7-2	TGTGCCAGCAGCCGCGACAGTTCGAATCAGCCCCAGCATTTT	CASSRDSSNQPQHF
TRBD1	once	TRBJ1-1	TRBV19	TGTGCCAGTAGGGACAGGGGCCGGGGCACTGAAGCTTTCTTT	CASRDRGRGTEAFF
NA	NA	TRBJ2-5	TRBV5-1	TGCGCCAGCAGCATAGAAGAGACCCAGTACTTC	CASSIEETQYF
TRBD1	NA	TRBJ1-1	TRBV13	TGTGCCAGCAGCTCCCCCGGGACAGGGGCGACTGAAGCTTTCTTT	CASSSPGTGATEAFF
NA	NA	TRBJ1-1	TRBV28	TGTGCCAGCAGCTTACAGGATGGGGCTTTCTTT	CASSLQDGAFF
NA	NA	TRBJ2-5	TRBV6-7	TGTGCCAGCAACTTCCCCCGCGGAGAGACCCAGTACTTC	CASNFPRGETQYF
NA	NA	TRBJ1-5	TRBV7-9	TGTGCCAGCAGCTTAACGATAGATCAGCCCCAGCATTTT	CASSLTIDQPQHF
NA	NA	TRBJ1-1	TRBV20-1	TGCAGGGGGCAGGGAGGCACTGAAGCTTTCTTT	CRGQGGTEAFF
TRBD1	NA	TRBJ2-5	TRBV7-9	TGTGCCAGCAGCCTAACCTCGGGACAGGGCCGGGAGACCCAGTACTTC	CASSLTSGQGRETQYF
NA	once	TRBJ1-1	TRBV6-5	TGTGCCAGCAGTTACGTCCAAGGCAGGGCCACTGAAGCTTTCTTT	CASSYVQGRATEAFF
NA	NA	TRBJ1-2	TRBV11-1	TGTGCCAGCAGCTCCGGGACACGCGGCTACACCTTC	CASSSGTRGYTF
NA	NA	TRBJ1-6	TRBV28	TGTGCCAGCAGTCCCAGTAGCGGCAGAAATTCACCCCTCCACTTT	CASSPSSGRNSPLHF
TRBD1	few	TRBJ1-5	TRBV15	TGTGCCACCAGCACCTCCCCCGGGACAGGGGGTTTATCCCAGCATTTT	CATSTSPGTGGLSQHF
TRBD1	NA	TRBJ1-4	TRBV19	TGTGCCAGTACCAGGGACAGAGATAATGAAAAACTGTTTTTT	CASTRDRDNEKLFF
NA	NA	TRBJ1-1	TRBV6-4	TGTGCCAGCAGTGACGGGGGGGCTGAAGCTTTCTTT	CASSDGGAEAFF
NA	NA	TRBJ2-5	TRBV7-3	TGTGCCAGCAGCTTTAGTGGCGGAGGGAGGGAGACCCAGTACTTC	CASSFSGGGRETQYF
NA	NA	TRBJ1-1	TRBV28	TGTGCCAGCAGTTTGCGCGCTGAAGCTTTCTTT	CASSLRAEAFF